These 27 T cell receptor beta chains originate from one sample sequenced in a study of CD8 T cells in ankylosing spondylitis. Study findings and constraints: Characteristic of ankylosing spondylitis blood, it appeared, was a TCR beta motif comprising about 8 highly homologous variants.

No cognate antigen is known for these TCRs. TCRdb used MiXCR to reprocess the 5' RACE reads, holding one entry per CDR3 protein. The sample contains 500,000 or so distinct CDR3 sequences, approximately 5% of which appear only once. Sequencing used blood, either unsorted or a sorted T cell fraction (not recorded which). The receptors here all came from a male donor with ankylosing spondylitis.

In this sample, this clonotype turned up many times. V and J are TRBV10-3 and TRBJ1-6; TRBD1 agrees at 7 bases. CDR3 length: 13 amino acids. Germline V lookup: CDR1 ENHRY, CDR2 SYGVKD. With V trimmed by 10 bases and J by 7 bases, 7 bases remained unmatched. CDR3 sequence reads: CATTGTENSPLHF. In DNA form, the CDR3 reads TGTGCCACCACCGGGACAGAGAATTCACCCCTCCACTTT.

The V and J genes are TRBV6-2 or TRBV6-3 and TRBJ1-5, with a possible D match to TRBD1 (5 bases). V lost 6 bases and J 3 bases, leaving 18 bases between the germline ends. CDR1 and CDR2 from the germline V gene are MNHEY and SVGEGT. The CDR3 runs to 16 residues. The CDR3 nucleotides are TGTGCCAGCAGACTCTCAGGGCGAGGGGTCAATCAGCCCCAGCATTTT. Residues: CASRLSGRGVNQPQHF.

CDR3 nucleotide sequence: TGCAGCGCCATCTTCCGGGACAGGGAACGAGCTTTCTTT. Encoded protein: CSAIFRDRERAFF. The chain employs TRBV29-1 and TRBJ1-1, with 9 bases matching TRBD1. From germline, CDR1 is SQVTM and CDR2 ANQGSEA. This CDR3 is built from 13 residues. V dropped 7 bases and J dropped 10; count of bases not matched to a gene: 13. Using reference TRBV29-1 and TRBJ1-1 for the parts outside the CDR3, the full variable domain is SAVISQKPSRDICQRGTSLTIQCQVDSQVTMMFWYRQQPGQSLTLIATANQGSEATYESGFVIDKFPISRPNLTFSTLTVSNMSPEDSSIYLCSAIFRDRERAFFGQGTRLTVV.

This clonotype was observed many times. The CDR3 carries no conserved terminal phenylalanine or tryptophan, so it likely arises from a read error. This chain joins TRBV12-3 or TRBV12-4 and TRBJ1-2; D not certain. V lost 1 base and J 5 bases, leaving 5 bases between the germline ends. The CDR3 extends over 12 amino acids. CDR3 bases: TGTGCCAGCAGTTTAGTCGGGTATGGCTACACCTCC. This sequence encodes CASSLVGYGYTS.

This clonotype was observed many times. This chain connects TRBV29-1 to TRBJ2-1; 9 bases line up with TRBD2. Per germline, CDR1 SQVTM and CDR2 ANQGSEA. The CDR3 has 16 residues. V shed 3 bases, J shed 1 base, and the junction held 7 bases outside the gene matches. The CDR3: CSVEPLTSGSYNEQFF. The CDR3 DNA sequence: TGCAGCGTTGAGCCGCTAACTAGCGGGTCCTACAATGAGCAGTTCTTC.

The genes are TRBV28 and TRBJ2-3; no reliable D call. Trimming removed 4 bases from V and 3 bases from J, with 11 bases in between. Germline loops: CDR1 MDHEN, CDR2 SYDVKM. The CDR3 is 14 amino acids. This chain's CDR3 is CASSSPTETDTQYF. CDR3 coding DNA: TGTGCCAGCAGTTCACCGACGGAGACAGATACGCAGTATTTT.

This clonotype was recorded many times. J is TRBJ2-2 and V is TRBV4-3, with TRBD1 identical over 8 bases. The V gene end was trimmed by 4 bases and the J gene end by 5 bases; junction bases not matched to a gene: 15. Germline loops: CDR1 LGHNA, CDR2 YSLEER. The CDR3 has 18 amino acids. The CDR3 loop reads CASSRNLPGGLGTGELFF. The CDR3 coding sequence is TGCGCCAGCAGCCGCAATCTACCAGGGGGCCTGGGGACCGGGGAGCTGTTTTTT.

The CDR3 nucleotides read TGTGCCAGCAGCTTATGGGGAGGTGGGCCAGGAGATACGCAGTATTTT. Translating it yields CASSLWGGGPGDTQYF. The chain is built from TRBV11-3 and TRBJ2-3; TRBD2 is a possible D gene (6 bases). V was trimmed by 2 bases and J by 5 bases, leaving 17 bases between them. Germline CDR1 reads SGHNT; CDR2 reads YENEEA. CDR3 size: 16 residues.

In this sample, this clonotype turned up many times. The chain carries TRBV4-3 and TRBJ1-5; TRBD1 aligns across 8 bases. CDR1 is LGHNA, CDR2 YSLEER, per germline. With V trimmed by 0 bases and J by 2 bases, 6 bases remained unmatched. This CDR3 is 17 amino acids long. The CDR3 reads CASSQDALGQGNQPQHF. The CDR3 DNA reads as TGCGCCAGCAGCCAAGATGCGTTGGGACAGGGCAATCAGCCCCAGCATTTT.

In its sample, this clonotype was seen many times. The V gene is TRBV12-3 or TRBV12-4, the J gene TRBJ2-2; 11 nucleotides match TRBD1. The CDR3 is made up of 17 amino acids. After removal of 6 bases from V and 3 bases from J, the junction contained 9 bases not matched to a gene. The CDR3 reads CASSHGGTGGYTGELFF. The CDR3 DNA is TGTGCCAGCAGCCACGGAGGGACAGGGGGGTACACCGGGGAGCTGTTTTTT.

This clonotype was seen many times. CDR3 in amino acids: CASSVVPPTGDAYNEQFF. The DNA of the CDR3 is TGTGCCAGCAGCGTAGTACCTCCCACGGGAGACGCTTACAATGAGCAGTTCTTC. The V gene is TRBV9, the J gene TRBJ2-1; D is perhaps TRBD2 (6 bases). V lost 0 bases and J lost 4, with 20 bases in between. The CDR3 has 18 amino acids. The germline gives CDR1 SGDLS, CDR2 YYNGEE.

This clonotype has ten or more counts. The chain couples TRBV28 to TRBJ1-6; the D is unclear. Germline V gene lookup returns CDR1 MDHEN and CDR2 SYDVKM. V lost 3 bases to trimming and J lost 7 bases, with 4 bases between them. CDR3 size: 12 residues. CDR3 region: CASSFVNSPLHF. As DNA, the CDR3 is TGTGCCAGCAGTTTTGTCAATTCACCCCTCCACTTT.

This clonotype has at least ten counts. J is TRBJ1-6 and V is TRBV15; perhaps TRBD1 as D (6 bases). The length of the CDR3 is 17 residues. V lost 0 bases, J lost 3 bases, and 12 bases lay in between. Germline CDR1 and CDR2: LNHNV and YYDKDF (reference sequence). CDR3 nucleotide sequence: TGTGCCACCAGCAGAGATACGCGGGGGCTCTATAATTCACCCCTCCACTTT. The encoded protein is CATSRDTRGLYNSPLHF.

This clonotype was picked up many times. V usage is TRBV27 and J usage is TRBJ1-1, with D perhaps matching TRBD1 (5 bases). CDR1 MNHEY and CDR2 SMNVEV come from the germline V gene (reference sequence). CDR3 length: 12 residues. With 5 bases removed from V and 11 bases from J, the gap between germline ends came to 15 bases. The CDR3 DNA sequence: TGTGCCAGCAGTCACCCTCGGGGGGAGGCTTTCTTT. Amino acids: CASSHPRGEAFF.

This clonotype was found many times. The rearrangement joins TRBV18 to TRBJ2-6; D not certain. The germline gives CDR1 KGHSH, CDR2 LQKENI. V lost 2 bases and J lost 0, with 11 bases in between. CDR3 length: 17 amino acids. CDR3 nucleotide sequence: TGTGCCAGCTCACCATGGGCCGTAGTCTCTGGGGCCAACGTCCTGACTTTC. Translated: CASSPWAVVSGANVLTF.

This clonotype was detected many times. The V gene is TRBV20-1, the J gene TRBJ2-3; 7 nucleotides agree with TRBD1. This CDR3 region has 14 residues. Germline V gene lookup returns CDR1 DFQATT and CDR2 SNEGSKA (reference sequence). The trim removed 2 bases at V and 6 bases at J, leaving 8 bases unmatched. The CDR3 loop is CSARPLTGVDTQYF. The CDR3 DNA sequence: TGCAGTGCTAGACCTCTCACAGGGGTCGATACGCAGTATTTT.

This clonotype was detected many times. The CDR3 nucleotides read TGTGCCAGCAGCCCGGGGGTAGGAGACGTTAACTATGGCTACACCTTC. As protein: CASSPGVGDVNYGYTF. The chain carries TRBV7-9 and TRBJ1-2; a weak D match, TRBD1 (5 bases). Trimming cost V 5 bases and J 1 base, with 17 bases left between them. Germline V gives CDR1 SEHNR, CDR2 FQNEAQ (reference sequence). The CDR3 is 16 amino acids.

V and J are TRBV10-1 and TRBJ2-2; 8 nucleotides line up with TRBD2. J was trimmed by 5 bases and V by 5 bases; bases with no gene match: 10. CDR1 and CDR2 from the germline V gene are WNHNN and SYGVQD (reference sequence). The CDR3 is 16 amino acids. CDR3 amino acids: CASSSFAGGRTGELFF. Here the CDR3 DNA reads TGCGCCAGCAGTAGTTTCGCGGGAGGACGAACCGGGGAGCTGTTTTTT.

This clonotype was recorded at least ten times. A junction end diverges from the germline sequence, so it may reflect a read error. The rearrangement uses TRBV5-1 and TRBJ2-3; 8 bases agree with TRBD1. Germline loops: CDR1 SGHRS, CDR2 YFSETQ. CDR3 length: 13 residues. DNA for the CDR3: TGCGCCAGCAGCCCAGGACAGACAGGGGTTGAGGATTTT. Its protein is CASSPGQTGVEDF.

This clonotype was observed a few times. V is TRBV11-1 and J is TRBJ2-1, with D possibly being TRBD1 (5 bases). The CDR3 totals 19 residues. Per the germline V gene, CDR1 is SGHAT and CDR2 is FQDESV (reference sequence). Trimming removed 0 bases at V and 4 bases at J, with 22 bases between. CDR3: CASSLAPIWGRSIYNEQFF. CDR3 coding DNA: TGTGCCAGCAGCTTAGCCCCGATATGGGGCAGGTCAATTTACAATGAGCAGTTCTTC.

V gene TRBV6-1 combines with J gene TRBJ2-7, with 7 bases identical to TRBD2. The ends lost 6 bases at V and 2 bases at J; junction bases unmatched: 10. This CDR3 region has 15 residues. Germline CDR1 reads MNHNS; CDR2 reads SASEGT. The CDR3 region has the DNA TGTGCCAGCAGCCCGACGGGCGGGAGTCCCTACGAGCAGTACTTC. Translated, it gives CASSPTGGSPYEQYF.

In its sample, this clonotype was seen many times. The genes are TRBV6-5 and TRBJ2-7; D uncertain. Trimming took 6 bases from V and 6 from J, leaving 9 bases between them. The CDR3 extends over 11 amino acids. Germline CDR1 and CDR2: MNHEY and SVGAGI. The CDR3, as DNA: TGTGCCAGCAGCCTACGATCCGAGCAGTACTTC. Amino acids: CASSLRSEQYF.

This clonotype was recorded many times. The chain is built from TRBV5-1 and TRBJ1-2; D is uncertain. V gave up 2 bases and J gave up 4 bases, with 12 bases separating them. CDR1 is SGHRS and CDR2 is YFSETQ in the germline V gene. The CDR3 contains 14 residues. The CDR3 loop reads CASSLLDGTYGYTF. CDR3 sequence (DNA): TGCGCCAGCAGCTTATTGGACGGAACCTATGGCTACACCTTC.

This clonotype was picked up many times. The chain joins TRBV7-2 to TRBJ1-1; D gene ambiguous. The CDR3 runs 15 residues. V lost 5 bases and J 0 bases, leaving 13 bases between the germline ends. Germline CDR1 and CDR2: SGHTA and FQGNSA. CDR3 protein: CASSPNVAMNTEAFF. CDR3 sequence (DNA): TGTGCCAGCAGCCCGAACGTCGCGATGAACACTGAAGCTTTCTTT.

This clonotype has ten or more counts. The V gene is TRBV11-2, the J gene TRBJ2-2, with TRBD2 matching over 12 bases. The V segment lost 6 bases and the J segment 4 bases; nucleotides outside the gene matches: 6. CDR3 size: 16 residues. CDR1 is SGHAT and CDR2 is FQNNGV in the germline V gene. The CDR3 spells CASRGLAGRGTGELFF. DNA for the CDR3: TGTGCCAGCAGAGGACTAGCGGGACGGGGCACCGGGGAGCTGTTTTTT.

This clonotype was counted at least ten times. V usage is TRBV20-1 and J usage is TRBJ2-3; 7 bases line up with TRBD1. V shed 3 bases and J 2 bases; nucleotides not matched to a gene: 2. Germline V gene lookup returns CDR1 DFQATT and CDR2 SNEGSKA (reference sequence). The CDR3 contains 13 residues. CDR3 nucleotides: TGCAGTGCTAGTGACAGGGTCACAGATACGCAGTATTTT. Its translation is CSASDRVTDTQYF.

As concerns this clonotype: A much larger clone lies one base from this, so it may be a read error. The chain uses TRBV2 and TRBJ2-5; the match to TRBD2 covers 12 bases. The germline V gene has CDR1 SNHLY and CDR2 FYNNEI. V gave up 6 bases and J gave up 4 bases; unmatched junction bases: 3. CDR3 length: 14 amino acids. The CDR3 here is CASSRGLAGETQYF. The CDR3 nucleotides read TGTGCCAGCAGCCGGGGACTAGCGGGAGAGACCCAGTACTTC.